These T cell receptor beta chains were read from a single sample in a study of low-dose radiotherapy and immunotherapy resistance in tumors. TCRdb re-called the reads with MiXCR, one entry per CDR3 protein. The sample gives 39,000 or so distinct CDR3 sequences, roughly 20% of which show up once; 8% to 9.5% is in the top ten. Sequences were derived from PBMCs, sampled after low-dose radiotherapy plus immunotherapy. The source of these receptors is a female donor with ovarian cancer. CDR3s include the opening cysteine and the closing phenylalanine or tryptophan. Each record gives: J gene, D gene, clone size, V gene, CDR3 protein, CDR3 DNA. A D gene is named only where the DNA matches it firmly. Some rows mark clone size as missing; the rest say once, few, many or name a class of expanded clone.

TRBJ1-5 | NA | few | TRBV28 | CASSNPKPGGNQPQHF | TGTGCCAGCAGTAACCCAAAACCGGGGGGCAATCAGCCCCAGCATTTT
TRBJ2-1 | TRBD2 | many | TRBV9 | CASSERSGGRYNEQFF | TGTGCCAGCAGCGAGCGGAGCGGGGGACGCTACAATGAGCAGTTCTTC
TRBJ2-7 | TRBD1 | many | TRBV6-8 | CASSYGQGAYEQYF | TGTGCCAGCAGTTATGGACAGGGGGCCTACGAGCAGTACTTC
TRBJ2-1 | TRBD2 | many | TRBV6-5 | CASSGTSGRGYNEQFF | TGTGCCAGCAGTGGGACTAGCGGGAGAGGATACAATGAGCAGTTCTTC
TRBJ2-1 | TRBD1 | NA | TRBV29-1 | CSVRDRANNEQFF | TGCAGCGTTAGAGACAGGGCAAACAATGAGCAGTTCTTC
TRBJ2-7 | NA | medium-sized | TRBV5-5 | CASSSLPGGAYEQYF | TGTGCCAGCAGCTCCCTTCCGGGCGGGGCCTACGAGCAGTACTTC
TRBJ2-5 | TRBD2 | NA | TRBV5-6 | CASSLAQRGDETQYF | TGTGCCAGCAGCTTGGCCCAGCGGGGCGATGAGACCCAGTACTTC
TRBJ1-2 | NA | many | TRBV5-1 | CASSAEHPGGYTF | TGCGCCAGCAGCGCAGAGCACCCGGGGGGCTACACCTTC
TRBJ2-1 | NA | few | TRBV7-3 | CASSLGGEQFF | TGTGCCAGCAGTCTCGGGGGTGAGCAGTTCTTC
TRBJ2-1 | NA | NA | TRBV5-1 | CASRLEGKGDEQFF | TGCGCCAGCCGCTTGGAGGGGAAAGGGGATGAGCAGTTCTTC
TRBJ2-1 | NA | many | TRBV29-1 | CSVVDSEQFF | TGCAGCGTTGTTGACTCGGAGCAGTTCTTC
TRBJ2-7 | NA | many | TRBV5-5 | CASSLAAGTTYEQYF | TGTGCCAGCAGCTTGGCGGCGGGAACCACCTACGAGCAGTACTTC
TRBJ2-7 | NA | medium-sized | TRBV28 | CASSLGGWQYF | TGTGCCAGCAGTTTGGGGGGCTGGCAGTACTTC
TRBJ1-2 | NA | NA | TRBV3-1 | CASSQGGGYTF | TGTGCCAGCAGCCAAGGGGGCGGCTACACCTTC
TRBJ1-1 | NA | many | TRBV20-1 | CSARGGNTEAFF | TGCAGTGCTAGGGGCGGGAACACTGAAGCTTTCTTT
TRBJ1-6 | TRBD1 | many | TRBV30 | CAWKDRDRGNSPLHF | TGTGCCTGGAAGGATCGGGACAGGGGAAATTCACCCCTCCACTTT
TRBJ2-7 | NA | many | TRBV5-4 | CASSFSGGTRAYEQYF | TGTGCCAGCAGCTTTAGCGGCGGGACTCGGGCCTACGAGCAGTACTTC
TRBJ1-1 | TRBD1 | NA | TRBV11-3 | CASSFSGAGGLNTEAFF | TGTGCCAGCAGCTTTAGTGGGGCAGGGGGATTGAACACTGAAGCTTTCTTT
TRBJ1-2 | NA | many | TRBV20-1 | CSAKMLGGYGYTF | TGCAGTGCCAAAATGCTGGGGGGCTATGGCTACACCTTC
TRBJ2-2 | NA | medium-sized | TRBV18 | CASSHYTGELFF | TGTGCCAGCTCCCATTACACCGGGGAGCTGTTTTTT
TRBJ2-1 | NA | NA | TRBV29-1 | CSVTGSGNEQFF | TGCAGCGTGACGGGCAGCGGAAATGAGCAGTTCTTC
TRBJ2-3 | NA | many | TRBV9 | CASSPQGGISADTQYF | TGTGCCAGCAGCCCCCAAGGAGGAATCTCAGCAGATACGCAGTATTTT
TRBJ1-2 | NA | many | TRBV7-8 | CASSRGGSYGYTF | TGTGCCAGCAGCCGGGGAGGGAGCTATGGCTACACCTTC
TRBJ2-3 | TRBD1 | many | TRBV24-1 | CATSDNTGTGGRTQYF | TGTGCCACCAGTGATAATACCGGGACAGGGGGCCGTACGCAGTATTTT
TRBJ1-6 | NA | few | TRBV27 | CASSLGLGNSPLHF | TGTGCCAGCAGTTTGGGGCTAGGGAATTCACCCCTCCACTTT
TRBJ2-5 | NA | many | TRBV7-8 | CASSLVNRVGETQYF | TGTGCCAGCAGCTTAGTAAACAGGGTCGGAGAGACCCAGTACTTC
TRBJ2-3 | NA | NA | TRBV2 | CASKERRTDTQYF | TGTGCCAGCAAAGAGCGGCGCACAGATACGCAGTATTTT
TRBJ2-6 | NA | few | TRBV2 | CASSLGVLGANVLTF | TGTGCCAGCAGTCTTGGGGTACTAGGGGCCAACGTCCTGACTTTC
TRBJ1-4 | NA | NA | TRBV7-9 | CASSFGEKLFFF | NA
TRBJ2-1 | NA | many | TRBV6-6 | CASVYSQVYNEQFF | TGTGCCAGCGTCTATTCGCAGGTGTACAATGAGCAGTTCTTC